A selection of T cell receptor beta chains follows, all from one sample in a study of blood T cells in healthy people across ages. In TCRdb, the 5' RACE reads were re-called with MiXCR into one record per CDR3 protein. The table includes about 680,000 distinct CDR3 sequences, around 48% detected once. The sequencing sample was made of blood. These receptors all stem from a woman aged 60 to 75 in good health. CDR3s include the opening cysteine and the closing phenylalanine or tryptophan. D genes are given only for firm matches. Expanded clones get a size class; other rows say once, few or many, or leave the size out.

.,TRBV18,TRBJ1-1,.,CASSPPDGGYTEAFF,TGTGCCAGCTCACCACCGGACGGAGGGTACACTGAAGCTTTCTTT
.,TRBV28,TRBJ2-7,.,CASSPRDLSIEQYF,TGTGCCAGCAGTCCCCGGGACTTGTCCATCGAGCAGTACTTC
.,TRBV7-2,TRBJ2-7,.,CASSIGLSSYEQYF,TGTGCCAGCAGCATTGGACTGTCCTCCTACGAGCAGTACTTC
.,TRBV15,TRBJ1-2,.,CATSRAWANYGYTF,TGTGCCACCAGCAGAGCCTGGGCTAACTATGGCTACACCTTC
.,TRBV5-1,TRBJ1-2,TRBD1,CASSLEGTGVFGYTF,TGCGCCAGCAGCTTGGAAGGGACAGGGGTTTTCGGCTACACCTTC
.,TRBV7-8,TRBJ1-1,.,CASRKTEMNTEAFF,TGTGCCAGCAGGAAGACAGAAATGAACACTGAAGCTTTCTTT
.,TRBV7-9,TRBJ2-1,TRBD1,CASSLAGDRPYNEQFF,TGTGCCAGCAGCTTGGCCGGGGACAGGCCCTACAATGAGCAGTTCTTC
.,TRBV14,TRBJ2-3,.,CASSQGGQLTDTQYF,TGTGCCAGCAGCCAAGGCGGACAGCTCACAGATACGCAGTATTTT
.,TRBV20-1,TRBJ1-2,.,CSAPGAESNYGYTF,TGCAGTGCTCCAGGGGCAGAGTCTAACTATGGCTACACCTTC
.,TRBV7-2,TRBJ2-1,.,CASRSKYGSIRDEQFF,TGTGCCAGCAGATCTAAGTATGGCTCAATAAGGGATGAGCAGTTCTTC
.,TRBV27,TRBJ1-2,.,CASSLFAGTDGYTF,TGTGCCAGCAGTTTATTCGCCGGGACGGATGGCTACACCTTC
.,TRBV12-3/TRBV12-4,TRBJ2-1,TRBD2,CASRPSGRYDELFF,TGTGCCAGCAGGCCTAGCGGGAGGTATGATGAGCTGTTCTTC
.,TRBV6-5,TRBJ1-2,.,CASEGGGGYTF,TGTGCCAGCGAGGGGGGTGGTGGCTACACCTTC
few,TRBV7-2,TRBJ2-7,TRBD2,CASSPRAVDRWAGVSHEQYF,TGTGCCAGCAGCCCTCGGGCAGTGGACCGATGGGCGGGAGTTTCCCACGAGCAGTACTTC
.,TRBV6-2/TRBV6-3,TRBJ2-7,.,CASSPPAAKAYEQYF,TGTGCCAGCAGTCCTCCCGCTGCTAAAGCCTACGAGCAGTACTTC
few,TRBV9,TRBJ2-6,TRBD2,CASSLAGGNGANVLTF,TGTGCCAGCAGCCTAGCGGGAGGGAATGGGGCCAACGTCCTGACTTTC
few,TRBV7-2,TRBJ2-1,.,CASSLSALNEQFF,TGTGCCAGCAGCTTATCAGCACTCAATGAGCAGTTCTTC
.,TRBV5-1,TRBJ2-1,.,CASSLGGPPGEWFF,TGCGCCAGCAGCTTGGGTGGACCGCCGGGTGAGTGGTTCTTC
.,TRBV4-3,TRBJ1-4,TRBD1,CASSQGDRDEEKLFF,TGCGCCAGCAGCCAAGGGGACAGGGACGAAGAAAAACTGTTTTTT
.,TRBV20-1,TRBJ2-4,TRBD1,CSVSGQGRTKNIQYF,TGCAGTGTTAGCGGACAGGGTAGAACCAAAAACATTCAGTACTTC
many,TRBV3-1,TRBJ2-7,.,CASSPGGEQYF,TGTGCCAGCAGCCCAGGAGGCGAGCAGTACTTC
.,TRBV5-6,TRBJ2-7,.,CASSLVVGEQYF,TGTGCCAGCAGCTTGGTGGTCGGCGAGCAGTACTTC
few,TRBV4-2,TRBJ2-1,.,CASSQDPTSPRSYDNEQFF,TGTGCCAGCAGCCAAGATCCGACCTCGCCTAGATCCTATGACAATGAGCAGTTCTTC
.,TRBV20-1,TRBJ2-5,TRBD2,CSASGTSASETQYF,TGCAGTGCTTCCGGGACTAGCGCATCGGAGACCCAGTACTTC
.,TRBV6-5,TRBJ2-7,TRBD1,CASSGLDRIYEQYF,TGTGCCAGCAGTGGCTTGGACAGGATCTACGAGCAGTACTTC
few,TRBV20-1,TRBJ2-7,TRBD1,CSARGDRPAYEQYF,TGCAGTGCTAGAGGGGACAGGCCCGCCTACGAGCAGTACTTC
.,TRBV3-1,TRBJ2-1,.,CASSQGRGDTYNEQFF,TGTGCCAGCAGCCAAGGGAGAGGGGACACCTACAATGAGCAGTTCTTC
.,TRBV5-1,TRBJ2-5,.,CASSLGSGPNEQYF,TGCGCCAGCAGCTTGGGGTCGGGACCCAATGAGCAGTACTTC